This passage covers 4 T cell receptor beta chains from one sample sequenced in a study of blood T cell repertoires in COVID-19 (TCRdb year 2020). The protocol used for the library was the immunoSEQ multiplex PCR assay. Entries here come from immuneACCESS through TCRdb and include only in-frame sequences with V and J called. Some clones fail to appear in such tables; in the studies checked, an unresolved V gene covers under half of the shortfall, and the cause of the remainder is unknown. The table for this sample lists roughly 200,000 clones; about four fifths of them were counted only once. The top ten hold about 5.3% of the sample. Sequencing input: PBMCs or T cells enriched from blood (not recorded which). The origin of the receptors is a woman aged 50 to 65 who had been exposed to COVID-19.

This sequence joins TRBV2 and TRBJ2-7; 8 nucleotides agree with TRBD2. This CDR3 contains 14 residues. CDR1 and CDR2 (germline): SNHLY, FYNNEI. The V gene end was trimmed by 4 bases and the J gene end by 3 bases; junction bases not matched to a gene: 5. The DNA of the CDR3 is TGTGCCAGCAGTGCACTAGCGGCTTACTACGAGCAGTACTTC. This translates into CASSALAAYYEQYF. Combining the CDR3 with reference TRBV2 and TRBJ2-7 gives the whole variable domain EPEVTQTPSHQVTQMGQEVILRCVPISNHLYFYWYRQILGQKVEFLVSFYNNEISEKSEIFDDQFSVERPDGSNFTLKIRSTKLEDSAMYFCASSALAAYYEQYFGPGTRLTVT.

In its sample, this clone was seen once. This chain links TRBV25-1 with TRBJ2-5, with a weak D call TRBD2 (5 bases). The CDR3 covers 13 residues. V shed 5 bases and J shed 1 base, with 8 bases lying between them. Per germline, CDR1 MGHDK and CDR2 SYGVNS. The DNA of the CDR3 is TGTGCCAGCAGTTTCGGGGTCCAAGAGACCCAGTACTTC. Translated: CASSFGVQETQYF. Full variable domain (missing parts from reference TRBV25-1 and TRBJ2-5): EADIYQTPRYLVIGTGKKITLECSQTMGHDKMYWYQQDPGMELHLIHYSYGVNSTEKGDLSSESTVSRIRTEHFPLTLESARPSHTSQYLCASSFGVQETQYFGPGTRLLVL.

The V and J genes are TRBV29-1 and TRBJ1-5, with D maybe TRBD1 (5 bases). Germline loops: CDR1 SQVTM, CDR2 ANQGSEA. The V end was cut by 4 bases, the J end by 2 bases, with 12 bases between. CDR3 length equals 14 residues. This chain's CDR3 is CSVVTGGGNQPQHF. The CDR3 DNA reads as TGCAGCGTTGTGACGGGGGGTGGCAATCAGCCCCAGCATTTT.

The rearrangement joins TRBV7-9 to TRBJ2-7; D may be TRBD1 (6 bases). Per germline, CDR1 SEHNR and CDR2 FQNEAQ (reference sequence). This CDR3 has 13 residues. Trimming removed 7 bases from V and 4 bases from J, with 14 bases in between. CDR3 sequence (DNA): TGTGCCAGCACGCCAGTACAGGGTTACGAGCAGTACTTC. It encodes CASTPVQGYEQYF.